This T cell receptor beta chain was profiled in a study of Ad26.COV2.S vaccination and SARS-CoV-2 variants. This CDR3 spans 17 amino acids. Germline CDR1 reads KGHDR; CDR2 reads SFDVKD. V shed 0 bases and J 7 bases; nucleotides not matched to a gene: 10. Treatment meaning: some 20 received Ad26.COV2.S at low or high dose, single or two shots; about five received placebo; per-sample allocation not given. The samples were gathered on day 63 after the first injection of vaccine or placebo. Assay: immunoSEQ multiplex PCR; the TCRdb copy retains only in-frame clones and omits some. This table has about 680,000 clones, around 90% appearing once.

The chain uses TRBV24-1 and TRBJ2-3; 9 nucleotides line up with TRBD1. This receptor was obtained from a person aged 18-65 years who received the Ad26.COV2.S COVID-19 vaccine or a placebo. The specimen comprised peripheral blood, sampled in a trial of Ad26.COV2.S vaccine versus placebo. The CDR3 protein is CATSDLAPGQGRHTQYF. CDR3 bases: TGTGCCACCAGTGATTTGGCACCGGGACAGGGTCGACATACGCAGTATTTT.